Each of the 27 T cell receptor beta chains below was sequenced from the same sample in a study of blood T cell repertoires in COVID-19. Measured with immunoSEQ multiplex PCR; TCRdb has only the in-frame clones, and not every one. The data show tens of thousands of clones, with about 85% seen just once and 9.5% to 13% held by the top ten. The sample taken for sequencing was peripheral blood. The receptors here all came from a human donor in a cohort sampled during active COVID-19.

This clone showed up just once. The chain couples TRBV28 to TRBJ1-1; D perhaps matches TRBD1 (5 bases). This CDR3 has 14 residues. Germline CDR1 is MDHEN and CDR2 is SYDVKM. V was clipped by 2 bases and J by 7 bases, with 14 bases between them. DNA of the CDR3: TGTGCCAGCAGTTTAGTACGGGACTTTGGTGAAGCTTTCTTT. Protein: CASSLVRDFGEAFF.

This CDR3 is CASRSYGYTF. The CDR3, as DNA: TGTGCCAGCCGGAGCTATGGCTACACCTTC. The chain employs TRBV28 and TRBJ1-2, with unresolved D. The V end lost 8 bases, the J end lost 4 bases, and 5 bases lay between the germline ends. Germline V CDR1 and CDR2: MDHEN, SYDVKM. CDR3 length: 10 residues.

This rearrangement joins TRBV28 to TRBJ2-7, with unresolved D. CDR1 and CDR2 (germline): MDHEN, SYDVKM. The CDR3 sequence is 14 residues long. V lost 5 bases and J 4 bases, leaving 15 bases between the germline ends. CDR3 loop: CASSTQRSPYEQYF. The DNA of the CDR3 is TGTGCCAGCAGTACCCAGAGGAGCCCTTACGAGCAGTACTTC.

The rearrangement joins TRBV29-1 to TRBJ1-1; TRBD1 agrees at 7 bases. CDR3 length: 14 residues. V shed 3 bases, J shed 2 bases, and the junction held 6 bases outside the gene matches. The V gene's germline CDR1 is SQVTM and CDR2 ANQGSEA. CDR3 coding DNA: TGCAGCGTTGACTCGACAGGGTCCAACACTGAAGCTTTCTTT. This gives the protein CSVDSTGSNTEAFF.

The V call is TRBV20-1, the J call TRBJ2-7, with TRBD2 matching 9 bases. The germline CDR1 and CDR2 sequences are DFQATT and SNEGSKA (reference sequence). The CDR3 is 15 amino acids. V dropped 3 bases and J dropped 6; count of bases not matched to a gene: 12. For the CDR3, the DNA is TGCAGTGCTAGTTTTCCTAGCGGGAATCGGGGCGAGCAGTACTTC. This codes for CSASFPSGNRGEQYF.

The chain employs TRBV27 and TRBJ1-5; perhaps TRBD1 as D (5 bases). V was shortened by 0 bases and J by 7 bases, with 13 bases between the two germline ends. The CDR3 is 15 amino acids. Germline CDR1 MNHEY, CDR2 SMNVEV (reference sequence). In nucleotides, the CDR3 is TGTGCCAGCAGTTTATCAGGCGGGGGAAACCAGCCCCAGCATTTT. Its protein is CASSLSGGGNQPQHF.

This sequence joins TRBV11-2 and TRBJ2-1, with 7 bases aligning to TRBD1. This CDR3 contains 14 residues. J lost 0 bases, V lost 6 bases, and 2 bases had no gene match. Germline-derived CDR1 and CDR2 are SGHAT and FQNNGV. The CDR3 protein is CASSRDSSYNEQFF. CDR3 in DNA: TGTGCCAGCAGTAGGGACAGCTCCTACAATGAGCAGTTCTTC.

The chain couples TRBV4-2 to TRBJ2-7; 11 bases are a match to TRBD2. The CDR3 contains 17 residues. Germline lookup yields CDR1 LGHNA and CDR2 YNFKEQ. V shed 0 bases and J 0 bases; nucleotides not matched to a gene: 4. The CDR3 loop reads CASSQETSGVYSYEQYF. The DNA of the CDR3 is TGTGCCAGCAGCCAAGAGACTAGCGGGGTCTACTCCTACGAGCAGTACTTC.

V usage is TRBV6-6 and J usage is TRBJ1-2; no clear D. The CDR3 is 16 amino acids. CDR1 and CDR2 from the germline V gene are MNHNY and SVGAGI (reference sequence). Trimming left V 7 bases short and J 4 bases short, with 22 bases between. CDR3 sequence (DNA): TGTGCCAGCACCCAGCCGCCAAACAACCGGGGCTATGGCTACACCTTC. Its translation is CASTQPPNNRGYGYTF.

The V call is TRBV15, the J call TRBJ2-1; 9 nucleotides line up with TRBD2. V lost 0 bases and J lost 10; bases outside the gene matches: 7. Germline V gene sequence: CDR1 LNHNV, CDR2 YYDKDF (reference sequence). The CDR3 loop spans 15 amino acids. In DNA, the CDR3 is TGTGCCACCAGCAGAGAGGCTAGCGGGATGGGAGAGCAGTTCTTC. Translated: CATSREASGMGEQFF.

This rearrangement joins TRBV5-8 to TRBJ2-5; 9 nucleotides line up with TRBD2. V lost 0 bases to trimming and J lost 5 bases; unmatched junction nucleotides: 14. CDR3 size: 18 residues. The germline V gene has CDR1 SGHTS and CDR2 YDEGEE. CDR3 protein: CASSLASRRLGLAETQYF. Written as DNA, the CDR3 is TGTGCCAGCAGCTTGGCCAGTCGAAGACTTGGACTAGCGGAGACCCAGTACTTC.

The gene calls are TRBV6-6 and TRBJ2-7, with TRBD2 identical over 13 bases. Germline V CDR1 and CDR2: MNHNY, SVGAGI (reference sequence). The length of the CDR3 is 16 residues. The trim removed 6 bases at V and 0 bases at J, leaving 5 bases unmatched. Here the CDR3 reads CASSRGLAGYSYEQYF. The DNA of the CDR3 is TGTGCCAGCAGCCGGGGACTAGCGGGATACTCCTACGAGCAGTACTTC.

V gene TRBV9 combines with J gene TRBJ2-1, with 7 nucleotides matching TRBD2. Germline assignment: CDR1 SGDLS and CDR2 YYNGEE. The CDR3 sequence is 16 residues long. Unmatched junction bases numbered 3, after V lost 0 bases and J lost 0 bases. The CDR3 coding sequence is TGTGCCAGCAGCGTAGCAGCGGGGAGCTCCTACAATGAGCAGTTCTTC. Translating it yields CASSVAAGSSYNEQFF.

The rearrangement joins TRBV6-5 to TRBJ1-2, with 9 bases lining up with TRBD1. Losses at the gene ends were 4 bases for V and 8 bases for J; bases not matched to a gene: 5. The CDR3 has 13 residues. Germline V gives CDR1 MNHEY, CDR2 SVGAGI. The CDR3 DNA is TGTGCCAGCAGTTTACAGGGGGCAGGAGGCTACACCTTC. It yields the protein CASSLQGAGGYTF.

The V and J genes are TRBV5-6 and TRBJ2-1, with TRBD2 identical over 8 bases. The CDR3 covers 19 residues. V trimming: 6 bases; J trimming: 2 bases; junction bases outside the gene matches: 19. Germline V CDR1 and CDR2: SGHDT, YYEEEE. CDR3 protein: CASISWGFTGGQAYNEQFF. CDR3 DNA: TGTGCCAGCATCTCTTGGGGATTTACGGGAGGGCAGGCCTACAATGAGCAGTTCTTC.

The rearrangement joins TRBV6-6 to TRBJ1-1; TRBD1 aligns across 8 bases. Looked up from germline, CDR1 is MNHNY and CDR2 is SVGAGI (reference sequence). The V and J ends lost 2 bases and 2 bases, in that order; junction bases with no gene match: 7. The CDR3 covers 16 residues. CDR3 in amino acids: CASSYGQGARNTEAFF. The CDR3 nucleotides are TGTGCCAGCAGTTACGGGCAGGGGGCAAGAAACACTGAAGCTTTCTTT.

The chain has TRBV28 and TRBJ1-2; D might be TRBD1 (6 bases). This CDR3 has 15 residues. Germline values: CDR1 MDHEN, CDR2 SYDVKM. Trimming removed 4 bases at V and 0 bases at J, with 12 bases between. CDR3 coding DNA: TGTGCCAGCAGTTGGACAGTCGCGGCTAACTATGGCTACACCTTC. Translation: CASSWTVAANYGYTF.

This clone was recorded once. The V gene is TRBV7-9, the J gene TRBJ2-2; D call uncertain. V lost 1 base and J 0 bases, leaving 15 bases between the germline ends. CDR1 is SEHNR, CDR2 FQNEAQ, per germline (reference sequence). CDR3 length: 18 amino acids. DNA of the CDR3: TGTGCCAGCAGCTTAGTTCTTACTACCCTCGCGAACACCGGGGAGCTGTTTTTT. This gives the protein CASSLVLTTLANTGELFF.

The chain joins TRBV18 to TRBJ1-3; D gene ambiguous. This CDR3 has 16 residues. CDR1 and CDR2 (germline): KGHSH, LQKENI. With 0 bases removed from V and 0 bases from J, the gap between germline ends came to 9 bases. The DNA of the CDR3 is TGTGCCAGCTCACCACCGAGTTCTTTCTCTGGAAACACCATATATTTT. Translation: CASSPPSSFSGNTIYF.

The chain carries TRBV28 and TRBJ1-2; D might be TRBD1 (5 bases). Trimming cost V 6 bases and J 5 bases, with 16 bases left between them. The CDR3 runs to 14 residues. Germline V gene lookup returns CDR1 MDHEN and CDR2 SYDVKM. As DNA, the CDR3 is TGTGCCAGCAGCCCGGGGGACGGGGGGTATGGCTACACCTTC. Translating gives CASSPGDGGYGYTF.

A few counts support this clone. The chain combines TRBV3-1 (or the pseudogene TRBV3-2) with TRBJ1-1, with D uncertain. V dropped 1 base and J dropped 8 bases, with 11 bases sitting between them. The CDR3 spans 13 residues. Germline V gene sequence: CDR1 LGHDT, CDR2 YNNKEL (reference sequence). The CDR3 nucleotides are TGTGCCAGCAGCCAAGCCGGGGATTCAGAAGCTTTCTTT. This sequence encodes CASSQAGDSEAFF.

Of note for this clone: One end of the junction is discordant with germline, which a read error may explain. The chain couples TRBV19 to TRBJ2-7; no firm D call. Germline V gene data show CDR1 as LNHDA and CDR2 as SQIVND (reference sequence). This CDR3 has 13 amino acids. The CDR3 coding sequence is TGTGCCAGTAGCCTAATGGCGGATAGGCCGTCCAATTTC. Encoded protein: CASSLMADRPSNF.

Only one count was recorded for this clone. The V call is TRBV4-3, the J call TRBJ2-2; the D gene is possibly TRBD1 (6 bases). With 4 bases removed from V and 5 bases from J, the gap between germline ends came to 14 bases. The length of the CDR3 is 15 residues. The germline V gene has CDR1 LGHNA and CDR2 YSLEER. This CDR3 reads CASSRANRATGELFF. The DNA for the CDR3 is TGCGCCAGCAGCCGGGCGAACAGGGCAACCGGGGAGCTGTTTTTT.

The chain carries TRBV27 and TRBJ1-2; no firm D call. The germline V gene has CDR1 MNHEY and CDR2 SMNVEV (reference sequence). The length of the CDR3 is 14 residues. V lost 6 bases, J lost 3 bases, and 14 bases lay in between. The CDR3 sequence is CASREGGGYYGYTF. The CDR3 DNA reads TGTGCCAGCAGGGAGGGAGGAGGGTACTATGGCTACACCTTC.

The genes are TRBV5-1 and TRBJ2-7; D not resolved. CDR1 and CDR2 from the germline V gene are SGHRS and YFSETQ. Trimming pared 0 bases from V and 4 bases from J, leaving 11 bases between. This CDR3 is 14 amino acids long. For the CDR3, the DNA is TGCGCCAGCAGCTTGGACGGTGACAAATACGAGCAGTACTTC. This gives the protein CASSLDGDKYEQYF.

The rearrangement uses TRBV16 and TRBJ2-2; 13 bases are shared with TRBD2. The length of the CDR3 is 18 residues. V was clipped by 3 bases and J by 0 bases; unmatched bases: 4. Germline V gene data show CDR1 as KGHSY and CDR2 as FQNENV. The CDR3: CASSQGTSGEPNTGELFF. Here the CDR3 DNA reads TGTGCCAGCAGCCAGGGGACTAGCGGGGAACCGAACACCGGGGAGCTGTTTTTT. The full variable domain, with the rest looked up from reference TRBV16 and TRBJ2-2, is GEEVAQTPKHLVRGEGQKAKLYCAPIKGHSYVFWYQQVLKNEFKFLISFQNENVFDETGMPKERFSAKCLPNSPCSLEIQATKLEDSAVYFCASSQGTSGEPNTGELFFGEGSRLTVL.

The CDR3 coding sequence is TGTGCCATCAGTGATCTGGGTCGGAGACAGATCCCCGTGACCCAGTACTTC. It is translated as CAISDLGRRQIPVTQYF. The chain joins TRBV10-3 to TRBJ2-5; TRBD1 might be the D (5 bases). The V end was cut by 3 bases, the J end by 7 bases, with 24 bases between. The CDR3 runs to 17 residues. Germline CDR1 and CDR2: ENHRY and SYGVKD.